Listed below are T cell receptor beta chains from one sample, sequenced in a study of blood T cells in healthy people across ages. Each CDR3 protein gets one entry after TCRdb re-called the 5' RACE reads with MiXCR. The sample yields about 730,000 distinct CDR3 sequences, roughly 44% seen once. Material for sequencing was blood. Every receptor here comes from a woman aged 55-70 years in good health. Each CDR3 is given with its conserved first and last residue. A D gene is named only where the DNA matches it firmly. Only part of the rows carry a size: once, few, many, or a class if the clone is expanded.

>16|TRBD2|TRBJ2-5|TRBV6-2/TRBV6-3|.
TGTGCCAGCAGTTATGGGATGGCGGGGGTCCGAGAGACCCAGTACTTC
CASSYGMAGVRETQYF
>13|.|TRBJ2-5|TRBV10-3|few
TGTGCCTCCTGGTCGGGGGAGTGGGAGACCCAGTACTTC
CASWSGEWETQYF
>15|.|TRBJ2-5|TRBV7-3|.
TGTGCCAGCAGCTCCCAAGGGCAGCCCCAAGAGACCCAGTACTTC
CASSSQGQPQETQYF
>14|.|TRBJ2-5|TRBV27|.
TGTGCCAGCAGTTCAGGGCCAACCGGGGAGACCCAGTACTTC
CASSSGPTGETQYF
>13|.|TRBJ2-1|TRBV9|.
TGTGCCAGCAGCGTCTTCTCCTACAATGAGCAGTTCTTC
CASSVFSYNEQFF
>15|.|TRBJ1-5|TRBV20-1|.
TGCAGTGCTAGGGTGGGCGGCAGGGGCAATCAGCCCCAGCATTTT
CSARVGGRGNQPQHF
>14|.|TRBJ2-2|TRBV18|.
TGTGCCAGCTCACCCACAGGACCCACCGGGGAGCTGTTTTTT
CASSPTGPTGELFF
>14|TRBD1|TRBJ2-1|TRBV5-1|.
TGCGCCAGCAGCTTGGTCGGACAGGAAGAGACCCAGTTCTTC
CASSLVGQEETQFF
>15|.|TRBJ2-7|TRBV24-1|.
TGTGCCACTGGGTCGGGGGAGTTTACCCCCTACGAGCAGTACTTC
CATGSGEFTPYEQYF
>16|.|TRBJ2-2|TRBV6-5|.
TGTGCCAGCAGTTCGGGACAACCCGCGAACACCGGGGAGCTGTTTTTT
CASSSGQPANTGELFF
>15|TRBD1|TRBJ1-2|TRBV27|few
TGTGCCAGCAGAGATCCGGGACAGGGAGGGATTGGCTACACCTTC
CASRDPGQGGIGYTF
>13|.|TRBJ1-1|TRBV3-1|few
TGTGCCAGCAGCCAAGAGCGGAGGACTGAAGCTTTCTTT
CASSQERRTEAFF
>15|.|TRBJ2-1|TRBV6-5|many
TGTGCCAGCAGTTACTCGGAGGGGACCTACAATGAGCAGTTCTTC
CASSYSEGTYNEQFF
>16|.|TRBJ2-6|TRBV3-1|few
TGTGCCAGCAGCCAAGGGGAAGGGCCTGGGGCCAACGTCCTGACTTTC
CASSQGEGPGANVLTF
>13|.|TRBJ1-5|TRBV20-1|.
TGCAGTGCTAGTGAAAATAGCAATCAGCCCCAGCATTTT
CSASENSNQPQHF
>15|.|TRBJ2-3|TRBV6-6|once
TGTGCCAGCAGCCCCGACCACGGGGGCACAGATACGCAGTATTTT
CASSPDHGGTDTQYF
>16|.|TRBJ2-1|TRBV20-1|.
TGCAGTGCTAGAAAATTCAGGGGTTTCTCCTACAATGAGCAGTTCTTC
CSARKFRGFSYNEQFF
>11|.|TRBJ2-5|TRBV10-3|many
TGTGCCATCGGTGGGGGAGAGACCCAGTACTTC
CAIGGGETQYF
>16|TRBD2|TRBJ2-7|TRBV24-1|.
TGTGCCACCAGTGACTCGTGGGGAGCGGGAGGGAATGAGCAGTACTTC
CATSDSWGAGGNEQYF
>15|.|TRBJ1-4|TRBV6-1|.
TGTGCCAGCAGTGGAGGGCATCCAACTAATGAAAAACTGTTTTTT
CASSGGHPTNEKLFF
>17|.|TRBJ1-1|TRBV7-9|.
TGTGCCAGCAGCCCGCCACGGGGGCGTAAGGGGGACACTGAAGCTTTCTTT
CASSPPRGRKGDTEAFF
>15|TRBD1|TRBJ2-1|TRBV28|.
TGTGCCAGCAGTTTGACAGGGGGAAGAGTAGGTGAGCAGTTCTTC
CASSLTGGRVGEQFF
>17|TRBD1|TRBJ2-1|TRBV7-9|many
TGTGCCAGCAGCTTATCGACAGGGGGCGCTGGGAACAATGAGCAGTTCTTC
CASSLSTGGAGNNEQFF
>17|.|TRBJ1-2|TRBV27|.
TGTGCCAGCAGTTTTAGCGTCAGGGAGCGGAGGGTCTATGGCTACACCTTC
CASSFSVRERRVYGYTF
>14|TRBD1|TRBJ1-2|TRBV2|.
TGTGCCAGCAGTGTGACAGGGGAAAGCTATTGCTACACCTTC
CASSVTGESYCYTF
>14|.|TRBJ2-1|TRBV18|once
TGTGCCAGCTCACCACCACACAGTTACAATGAGCAGTTCTTC
CASSPPHSYNEQFF
>16|TRBD1|TRBJ2-7|TRBV2|.
TGTGCCAGCTCTGAGGGGGCAGGGGGCGGGTCCTACGAGCAGTACTTC
CASSEGAGGGSYEQYF
>15|TRBD2|TRBJ2-1|TRBV20-1|.
TGCAGTGCTAGCGTTAGCGGGAGGCCTGGCAATGAGCAGTTCTTC
CSASVSGRPGNEQFF
>15|TRBD1|TRBJ1-2|TRBV7-3|.
TGTGCCAGCAGCCCGACAGGGGGTCAGGACTATGGCTACACCTTC
CASSPTGGQDYGYTF
>16|.|TRBJ2-5|TRBV3-1|few
TGTGCCAGCAGCACCCCCACGGGGCGGGGACAAGAGACCCAGTACTTC
CASSTPTGRGQETQYF
>16|.|TRBJ1-2|TRBV5-1|.
TGCACCAGCAACTCGGGTCTGGGGGGAACAAACTATGGCTACACCTTC
CTSNSGLGGTNYGYTF
>14|.|TRBJ2-7|TRBV9|.
TGTGCCAGCAGCGTAGACAGGGGAGGAGGCGAGCAGTATTTC
CASSVDRGGGEQYF
>13|TRBD1|TRBJ1-1|TRBV20-1|.
TGCAGTGCTAGAAGGGGGCTGGATACTGAAGCTTTCTTT
CSARRGLDTEAFF
>12|TRBD2|TRBJ2-3|TRBV20-1|.
TGCAGTGCTAAGCGGGGGGTAGATACGCAGTATTTT
CSAKRGVDTQYF
>16|TRBD1|TRBJ1-6|TRBV9|once
TGTGCCAGCAGCGCAGAGGGACAGGGAATATATTCACCCCTCCACTTT
CASSAEGQGIYSPLHF
>14|TRBD1|TRBJ1-5|TRBV12-3/TRBV12-4|.
TGTGCCCGCAGCCCGGGACAGCTAAATCAGCCCCAGCATTTT
CARSPGQLNQPQHF
>14|.|TRBJ2-3|TRBV28|few
TGTGCCAGCAAGTTTCGGAGCACGACAGATACGCAGTATTTT
CASKFRSTTDTQYF
>12|.|TRBJ2-1|TRBV9|.
TGTGCCAGCAGCGGGGACGGCTACGAGCAGTTCTTC
CASSGDGYEQFF
>16|TRBD2|TRBJ2-2|TRBV7-2|few
TGTGCCAGCAGCTTTATAGCGGGAGAAGTCACCGGGGAGCTGTTTTTT
CASSFIAGEVTGELFF
>13|TRBD1|TRBJ2-7|TRBV6-5|.
TGTGCCACAGGACAGGGTCCAACCTACGAGCAGTACTTC
CATGQGPTYEQYF
>14|TRBD1|TRBJ1-5|TRBV7-2|.
TGTGCCAGCAGCCCCAGGGGGCCAGGTCAGCCCCAGCATTTT
CASSPRGPGQPQHF
>17|TRBD2|TRBJ2-1|TRBV18|.
TGTGCCAGCTCACCACGGGGACTAGCGGGAGCACGCAATGAGCAGTTCTTC
CASSPRGLAGARNEQFF
>13|.|TRBJ2-3|TRBV10-3|many
TGTGCCATCAAACTTACAGGAACAGATACGCAGTATTTT
CAIKLTGTDTQYF
>16|.|TRBJ2-3|TRBV9|few
TGTGCCAGCAGTGGACAGGGACTACTGGCCACAGATACGCAGTATTTT
CASSGQGLLATDTQYF
>18|TRBD1|TRBJ2-7|TRBV27|few
TGTGCCAGCAGCCCACGTGGCACACGGGGACAGCTAAGCTACGAGCAGTACTTC
CASSPRGTRGQLSYEQYF
>14|.|TRBJ1-1|TRBV4-1|.
TGCGCCAGCAGGTTTGGACCCGAATCCATTGAAGCTTTCTTT
CASRFGPESIEAFF
>15|TRBD2|TRBJ2-3|TRBV20-1|few
TGCAGTGCTAGTCAACTAGCGGGGTTCACAGATACGCAGTATTTT
CSASQLAGFTDTQYF